This paragraph covers one T cell receptor beta chain sequence. A few counts support this clone. The antigen it binds to is not known. No much larger clone exists at a distance of one base, and base qualities are not known. CDR1 and CDR2, per the germline V gene (reference sequence), are SEHNR and FQNEAQ. V has 10 bases trimmed and J has 4 bases trimmed; junction bases matching no gene number 5. The CDR3, from cysteine to phenylalanine, totals 12 residues. The entry retains the CDR3 DNA only, 36 bases that are in frame from base 1. This record comes from a study of cytomegalovirus exposure and HLA in healthy donors (dated by TCRdb to about 2017). Regarding the research as a whole: According to an earlier analysis of 587 of the donors, 150 million to 200 million T cells yielded roughly 100 million unique TCR beta sequences and about 300 Gb of sequence data. Donor age, sex, ethnicity and CMV serostatus were compiled alongside the repertoire data. Rather than using new phenotypic data, the later analysis identified candidate immune exposures from TCR beta sequences and from how often those sequences occurred across donors. The study combined high-throughput TCR immunosequencing, statistical association of individual TCRs with disease status, and machine learning to predict cytomegalovirus infection status. On average, roughly 200,000 unique TCR beta nucleotide sequences were sequenced per donor among more than 350 genotyped donors of the cohort, with 15% to 20% of those sequences being non-productive. Roughly 5 DR-DQ haplotypes were handled as single units for association and clustering, since linkage in the cohort was strong. A separate validation cohort of more than 100 different subjects was used in addition to the approximately 610-subject first cohort. Every repertoire in the discovery cohort had been generated on one and the same sequencing platform. The study aimed to test whether signatures of past pathogen exposure could be identified by cataloging public T cell receptors. The genetic ancestry cluster associated with self-reported Caucasian donors included 70% to 85% of the 300 to 450 genotyped donors. A later analysis re-examined previously published TCR beta repertoires from more than 650 donors and added high-resolution HLA genotyping to investigate patterns of TCR occurrence. The study used immunosequencing to profile the T cell repertoires of 666 subjects and linked those repertoires to cytomegalovirus serostatus. HLA typing covered class I and class II loci at four-digit resolution. Around 300 gigabases of sequencing data and roughly 90 million unique TCR sequences were included in an early release covering about 600 HLA-typed donors. A later genetic analysis used genome-wide SNP genotypes for about 60% of the roughly 700 donors, treating that subset as a discovery cohort. Typing coverage varied by locus: roughly 629-630 donors for A, B, C, DRB1 and DQB1; roughly 520 for DQA1; about 600 for DPA1; roughly 450 for DPB1. In an earlier analysis of a few hundred of the donors, high-throughput TCR beta sequencing was used to judge whether each TCR beta V gene segment behaved as functional or pseudogenic. The study at large found these results: In the study, some 160 TCR beta chains were listed as associated with cytomegalovirus. It was suggested by the authors that the approach could potentially be generalized to other disease states and immunological phenotypes. A later genetic analysis reported fewer N-insertions in productive TCRs among donors in an Asian-associated ancestry cluster than the roughly 690-donor mean. A later analysis found that most CMV-associated TCR beta chains appeared HLA-restricted, with HLA associations seemingly driven largely by CMV exposure. Sequencing depth was assumed to be roughly uniform across donors in the presence/absence analyses, though that assumption may not hold. V-gene and J-gene trimming of TCR beta chains was associated with a missense DCLRE1C variant in a later genetic analysis, and the association was replicated in an independent cohort. Most TCR sequences were observed very rarely across donors, whereas some public TCRs were present in many individuals. Because some donors lacked HLA typing at each locus, the association tests relied only on the typed subset. In a later analysis, over 15,000 TCR beta sequences were associated with specific HLA alleles at a false discovery rate of 0.05. According to a later analysis, TCR association rates differed among HLA loci, with DRB1 alleles showing the most associated TCRs and HLA-C alleles showing the fewest. Three of the identified cytomegalovirus-associated TCR beta chains were confirmed in vitro to be specific for cytomegalovirus antigens. A group of highly shared sequence variants was considered likely to be a technical artifact of the sequencing pipeline. Because the 87-base-pair reads could not distinguish some IMGT-functional V segments, including TRBV6-2 and TRBV6-3, those segments were excluded. Correlated functional status among segregating V segments might reflect linkage disequilibrium, but an unknown experimental factor could not be ruled out. A later analysis found that HLA-associated TCR beta chains were more clonally expanded and had lower generation probabilities than equally common non-associated chains. When HLA alleles, especially DR and DQ, strongly co-occurred, TCR associations were difficult to assign to individual alleles. Immune exposure information for the cohort was limited to CMV serostatus. A further reported finding was that TCR beta sequences accurately predicted the HLA-A and HLA-B alleles for most subjects in the first cohort. This cohort had only TCR beta chains sequenced, and the lack of alpha or paired-chain data limited which features could be detected. An earlier analysis of roughly 570 of the donors showed that most TCR beta V segments appeared in productive rearrangements either about 87% or about 30% of the time, which broadly matched IMGT annotations. The classifier was reported to diagnose cytomegalovirus status with high specificity and sensitivity in both the original and validation cohorts. In a later analysis, several top co-occurrence clusters were reported to appear linked to parvovirus B19, influenza, CMV and Epstein-Barr virus. The earlier analysis of a few hundred of the donors excluded 15 to 20 rarely observed V segments, including chromosome 9 orphons, because counts were too low.

The library was prepared using the immunoSEQ multiplex PCR assay. For the multiplex PCR, a mixture combining 60 forward primers for TCR Vbeta segments and 13 reverse primers for TCR Jbeta segments was used. The CDR3 region of rearranged TCR beta genes was amplified from genomic DNA with a multiplex PCR assay. On the Illumina HiSeq System, the amplified TCR beta libraries were sequenced as 87-base-pair reads. The paper's processing steps were these. A later analysis counted approximately 84 million unique TCR beta chains across the 700 or so repertoires, and around 9.9 million of these chains were shared by at least two donors. Raw reads were error-corrected and collapsed into unique sequences with a nearest-neighbor algorithm that merged closely related sequences to remove PCR and sequencing errors. V, D and J gene segments were assigned by aligning CDR3 sequences to IMGT reference sequences. For a sequence to be retained, a match of at least six nucleotides was required to both a V gene segment and a J gene segment. A rearrangement counted as productive if the CDR3 had no stop codons and remained in frame with V and J, and every other rearrangement counted as non-productive. Following IMGT convention, CDR3 was defined as the stretch from the second conserved V-encoded cysteine up to the conserved J-encoded phenylalanine. In an earlier analysis of more than 550 of the donors, sequences lacking an unambiguous match to a single V gene segment were excluded. An earlier analysis of several hundred of the donors called V segments functional above 56.7% productive rearrangements and segregating when the between-donor standard deviation exceeded 5%. To diagnose cytomegalovirus status from the catalog of TCR beta chain sequences, a statistical classification framework was built. A later analysis assigned V and J genes by comparing TCR nucleotide sequences with IMGT/GENE-DB human TR gene sequences. In a later analysis, CDR3 sequences and most-parsimonious VDJ recombination scenarios were assigned using the TCRdist pipeline. In a later analysis, every TCR beta chain was defined by the combination of its CDR3 amino acid sequence and its V-gene family, and reads without a unique V-gene family were dropped. A later analysis removed 600 or so highly shared, low-generation-probability nucleotide sequences to deal with suspected cross-contamination and a sequencing artifact. A later analysis calculated a clonal expansion index for each public chain from normalized within-repertoire ranks of inferred template counts. Generation probabilities in a later analysis came from a VDJ recombination model fitted to out-of-frame rearrangements, and those results were checked against IGoR. In a later analysis, TCR-TCR, TCR-HLA and TCR-CMV co-occurrence was scored with hypergeometric tests, and a repertoire-size bias correction was applied to TCR pairs. False discovery rates were estimated in a later analysis by permuting HLA or CMV assignments 20 times. A later analysis grouped co-occurring TCRs with DBSCAN, adding TCRdist sequence similarity when clustering within HLA-allele-positive subsets. Repertoires with fewer than 30,000 or more than 120,000 public chains, plus five repertoires with anomalous nucleotide sharing, were excluded from co-occurrence clustering. Not all clones reach the TCRdb copy of this immuneACCESS table, which keeps in-frame sequences only. Checked studies attribute under half of the gap to unresolved V genes and leave the rest unexplained. V, J and clone size reflect that table, while D and trimming were determined from the DNA. For this sample the table gives around 100,000 clones, of which roughly four fifths were detected only once. Nearly 3.5% of the sample rests with the top ten.

The cohort comprised 710 or so healthy bone marrow donors. All cohort members were sampled while nominally healthy, although unrecorded immune exposures were likely present. The donor tested CMV seropositive and was one of the 289 seropositive cohort members. Each donor provided a peripheral blood sample, and peripheral blood mononuclear cells were used for TCR beta sequencing. Genomic DNA extraction from the blood cell samples was performed with the Qiagen DNeasy Blood Extraction Kit. What was sequenced was PBMCs. This receptor was identified in a man younger than 40 in good health and CMV-seropositive. Recombination connected TRBV7-9 to TRBJ2-3; the junction holds 7 bases that match TRBD2. The sequenced DNA: TGTGCCACCCCGGGAGGATCAGATACGCAGTATTTT. Its protein is CATPGGSDTQYF.